These T cell receptor beta chains were read from a single sample in a study of Ad26.COV2.S vaccination and SARS-CoV-2 variants. The assay was immunoSEQ multiplex PCR, and TCRdb's table has in-frame clones only and misses some. The table lists about 350,000 clones, around 89% of them singletons, with 6.4% in the top ten. The source material was peripheral blood, sampled in a trial of Ad26.COV2.S vaccine versus placebo. These TCRs come from a person aged 18-65 years who received the Ad26.COV2.S COVID-19 vaccine or a placebo. The conserved cysteine and the conserved F or W are not part of the CDR3 here.

TRBJ2-5 | TRBV5-1 | ASSSLNTRETQY
TRBJ1-1 | TRBV13 | ASSQYKWDTEAF
TRBJ2-1 | TRBV19 | ASRSTSGASYNEQF
TRBJ2-5 | TRBV21-1 | ASSPRTPGLAEPAETQY
TRBJ1-5 | TRBV19 | ASSADRGAQPQH
TRBJ1-1 | TRBV7-9 | ASSLVAEQAF
TRBJ2-7 | TRBV9 | ASSVEWTGGYEQY
TRBJ1-2 | TRBV3-1/TRBV3-2 | ASSQNSNYGYT
TRBJ1-1 | TRBV6-5 | ASSYSRGGSTEAF
TRBJ1-1 | TRBV19 | ASSIGLSTEAF
TRBJ2-2 | TRBV7-2 | ASSLSTSAFGELF
TRBJ2-7 | TRBV7-9 | ASSPGQGEQY
TRBJ1-4 | TRBV18 | ASSPRAAQLGNEKLF
TRBJ1-2 | TRBV12-2 | ASRVEFPGQGVSNYGYT
TRBJ1-2 | TRBV27 | ASSLQGDYGYT
TRBJ1-3 | TRBV4-1 | ASGIPRNTIY
TRBJ2-7 | TRBV18 | ASSQTTGRLEQY
TRBJ1-4 | TRBV7-9 | ASSFSGRAGNEKLF
TRBJ2-7 | TRBV3-1/TRBV3-2 | ASSQASSYYEQY
TRBJ2-1 | TRBV6-2/TRBV6-3 | ASSPGLAGSSSYNEQF
TRBJ2-7 | TRBV7-3 | ASAPSPGASYEQY
TRBJ2-7 | TRBV7-9 | ASSSSGVYEQY
TRBJ1-1 | TRBV7-9 | ASSLMAQRNAEAF
TRBJ1-1 | TRBV15 | ATSTGTEEAF
TRBJ1-2 | TRBV27 | ASKRSGYGYT
TRBJ1-2 | TRBV15 | ATSRGAGGIYGYT
TRBJ2-7 | TRBV28 | ASSFLLAETYEQY
TRBJ1-2 | TRBV4-1 | ASSQEGASNYGYT
TRBJ1-1 | TRBV27 | ASSESSGTEAF
TRBJ1-2 | TRBV18 | ASSPSTGNYGYT
TRBJ1-1 | TRBV9 | ASKTGTPGVNTEAF
TRBJ2-1 | TRBV30 | AWSGTGRGYNEQF
TRBJ1-6 | TRBV30 | AWSPSGDYNSPLH
TRBJ1-1 | TRBV12-5 | ASGLEPTGRTEAF
TRBJ1-2 | TRBV5-1 | ASSPGQGTGYT
TRBJ1-4 | TRBV18 | ASSPPDSREKLF
TRBJ2-5 | TRBV9 | ASSTGPQETQY
TRBJ1-5 | TRBV7-3 | ASSLEGGNQPQH
TRBJ2-3 | TRBV6-4 | ASSEGASTDTQY